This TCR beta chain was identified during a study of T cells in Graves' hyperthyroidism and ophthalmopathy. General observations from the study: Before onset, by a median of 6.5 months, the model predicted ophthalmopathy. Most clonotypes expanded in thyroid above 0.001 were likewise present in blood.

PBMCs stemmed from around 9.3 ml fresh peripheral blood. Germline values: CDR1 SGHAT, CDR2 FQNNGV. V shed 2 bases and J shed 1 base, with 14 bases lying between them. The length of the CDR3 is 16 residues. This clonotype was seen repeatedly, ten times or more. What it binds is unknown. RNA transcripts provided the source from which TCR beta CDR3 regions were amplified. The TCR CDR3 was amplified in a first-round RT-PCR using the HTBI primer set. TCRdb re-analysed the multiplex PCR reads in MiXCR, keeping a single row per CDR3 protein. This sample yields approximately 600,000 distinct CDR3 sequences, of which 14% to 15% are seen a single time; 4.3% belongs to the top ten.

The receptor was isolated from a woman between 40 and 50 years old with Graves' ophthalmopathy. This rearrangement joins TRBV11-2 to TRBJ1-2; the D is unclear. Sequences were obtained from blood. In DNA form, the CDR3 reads TGTGCCAGCAGCTTAAGTGTCCTACTCTTTAACTATGGCTACACCTTC. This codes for CASSLSVLLFNYGYTF.